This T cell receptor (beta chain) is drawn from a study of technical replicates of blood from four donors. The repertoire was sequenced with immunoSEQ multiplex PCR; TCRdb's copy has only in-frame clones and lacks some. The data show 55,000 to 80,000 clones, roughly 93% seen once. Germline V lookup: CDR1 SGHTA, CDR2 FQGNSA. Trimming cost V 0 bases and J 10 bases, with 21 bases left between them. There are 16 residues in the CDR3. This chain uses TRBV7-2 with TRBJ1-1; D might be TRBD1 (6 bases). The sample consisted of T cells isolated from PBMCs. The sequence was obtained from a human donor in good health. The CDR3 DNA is TGTGCCAGCAGCTTAGCGCGTATTCGCGGGGGCGCGTCAGCTTTCTTT. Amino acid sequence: CASSLARIRGGASAFF.